This T cell receptor beta chain was profiled in a study of T cell repertoires and HLA-DP antigens (dated by TCRdb to the late 2010s). About the full investigation: An in vitro model of CD4+ T cell alloreactivity against allogeneic HLA-DP presented by transduced HeLa cells was used in the study. The two alloantigens modelled structurally similar versus dissimilar alloantigens, differing from self at one and around ten peptide-binding groove amino acids, respectively. Of the three donors, two were male and one was female, and their ages ranged from the 18-to-29 age band up to the 60-to-69 age band. On average, around 220 ng of DNA went in for sorted CD137+CD4+ samples, versus roughly 1,200 ng for pre-culture CD4+ samples.

As to this clone: Its target antigen remains unknown. No much larger clone exists at a distance of one base, and base qualities are not known.

Points the paper makes about the study in general: Naive and memory CD4+ repertoires were not analysed separately. An average cumulative frequency of around 36% against one allele and roughly 50% against the other was found for clones undetected before culture. Clonality of sorted CD137+ cells was similar against both alloantigens (approximately 0.39) and much higher than in pre-culture samples (roughly 0.04). The study was limited by having just a few donors, by relying on a non-physiological HeLa antigen-presenting system, and by using total CD4+ cells as responders.

Magnetic bead negative selection was used to isolate untouched CD4+ T cells from Ficoll-separated PBMC, with an average purity of around 98%. Untouched CD4+ T cells were isolated from Ficoll-separated PBMC with magnetic beads, reaching about 97.7% purity with negligible CD8+ contamination. Donors were a few healthy blood donors whose buffy coats supplied peripheral blood mononuclear cells. CMV seronegative status was shared by all three donors. Genomic DNA was extracted with the DNeasy Blood & Tissue Kit. Genomic DNA from sorted CD137+CD4+ cells and from pre-culture CD4+ baseline samples of each subject was subjected to TCRB sequencing. The immunoSEQ multiplex PCR, with forward primers for 54 TRBV segments and reverse primers for 13 TRBJ segments, was used to amplify TCRB CDR3 regions. Pre-culture CD4+ samples were sequenced at deep resolution with a target of 200,000 T cell genomes. Amplicons were sequenced on an Illumina HiSeq System, producing 87 bp reads covering the CDR3. The study's processing was this. Reads were corrected for PCR and sequencing errors, and CDR3 regions were defined by alignment to IMGT reference sequences. Template and unique rearrangement counts were estimated using synthetic template pools. Clonality was computed as 1 minus Pielou's evenness. Richness was estimated with the Daley-Smith estimator. Morisita's index served as the measure of repertoire overlap. Clones present in cultured samples but not detected in the pre-culture repertoire of the same donor were defined as low-abundance clones. TCRdb's version of the immuneACCESS table is confined to in-frame rearrangements and falls short of the full clone set. An unresolved V gene accounts for under half of the shortfall where checked; the remainder is of unknown origin. V and J calls and clone size come straight from that table; D and trimming were deduced from the DNA. Counted in this sample were about 73,000 clones; about four fifths of them appeared once. The ten biggest clones cover more than 1.5% of the sample.

Spanning cysteine to phenylalanine, the CDR3 consists of 16 amino acids. Of all the DNA, just the CDR3 is kept, 48 bases in frame from base 1. The germline V gene gives CDR1 as SGHDN and CDR2 as FVKESK. Relative to germline, V is missing 3 bases and J is missing 4 bases, with 9 bases of the junction outside any gene match. The source is a man in his fifties or sixties in good health and CMV-seronegative. The sequencing input was CD4+ T cells from PBMCs. The rearranged chain carries TRBV14 and TRBJ2-1; the central 7 bases match TRBD2. The sequenced DNA: TGTGCCAGCAGCCACATCCGGCTAGCGGCTTACAATGAGCAGTTCTTC. This gives the protein CASSHIRLAAYNEQFF.